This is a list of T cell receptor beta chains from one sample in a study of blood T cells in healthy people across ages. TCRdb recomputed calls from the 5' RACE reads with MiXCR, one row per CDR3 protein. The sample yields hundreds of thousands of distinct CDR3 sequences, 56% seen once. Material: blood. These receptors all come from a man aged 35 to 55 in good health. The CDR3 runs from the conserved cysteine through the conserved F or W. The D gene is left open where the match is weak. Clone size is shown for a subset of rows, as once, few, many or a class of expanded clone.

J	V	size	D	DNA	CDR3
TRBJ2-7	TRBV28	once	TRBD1	TGTGCCAGCGGGACAGGGGGTTCCTACGAGCAGTACTTC	CASGTGGSYEQYF
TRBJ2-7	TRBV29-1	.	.	TGCAGCGTTGTGGGGCTAGCTCCTACCACCTACGAGCAGTACTTC	CSVVGLAPTTYEQYF
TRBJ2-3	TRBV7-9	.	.	TGTGCCAGCAGCCTTAAGCCTAGCCGGTCTGGGGATACGCAGTATTTT	CASSLKPSRSGDTQYF
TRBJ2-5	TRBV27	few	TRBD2	TGTGCCAGCAGTTATCGAAGACTAGCGGGAGCACAAGAGACCCAGTACTTC	CASSYRRLAGAQETQYF
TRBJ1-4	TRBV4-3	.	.	TGCGCCAGCAGCCAAGATGGGACTAATGAAAAACTGTTTTTT	CASSQDGTNEKLFF
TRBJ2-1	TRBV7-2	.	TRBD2	TGTGCCAGCAGCAACTGGACTAGCGGGGTTACCTACAATGAGCAGTTCTTC	CASSNWTSGVTYNEQFF
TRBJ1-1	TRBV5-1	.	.	TGCGCCAGCAGCTTGGCGGCAGAGAACACTGAAGCTTTCTTT	CASSLAAENTEAFF
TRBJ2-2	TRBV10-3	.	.	TGTGCCACGGTACCGGGACAGAACACCGGGGAGCTGTTTTTT	CATVPGQNTGELFF
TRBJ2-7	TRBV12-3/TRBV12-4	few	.	TGTGCCAGCAGTTTGGGCCACTCCTACGAGCAGTACTTC	CASSLGHSYEQYF
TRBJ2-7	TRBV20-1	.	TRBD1	TGCAGTGCTAGAGATTTTGACAGGGTGGGTTTTGACGAGCAGTACTTC	CSARDFDRVGFDEQYF
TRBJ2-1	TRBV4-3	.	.	TGCGCCAGCAGCCTGGACACCCCTAGTGCCGGGACCGACAATGAGCAGTTCTTC	CASSLDTPSAGTDNEQFF
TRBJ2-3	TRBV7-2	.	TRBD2	TGTGCCAGCAGCCCCATGAGACTAGCGGGGGGCCTGGATACGCAGTATTTT	CASSPMRLAGGLDTQYF
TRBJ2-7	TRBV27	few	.	TGTGCCAGCTCCAGGGAAGTTACGAGCTCCTACGAGCAGTACTTC	CASSREVTSSYEQYF
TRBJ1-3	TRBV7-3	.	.	TGTGCCAGCAGCTCCCTGGGGGGAAACACCATATATTTT	CASSSLGGNTIYF
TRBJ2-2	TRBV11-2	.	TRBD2	TGTGCCAGCAGCGTAAGAGGACTAGCGGCCGGGGAGCTGTTTTTT	CASSVRGLAAGELFF
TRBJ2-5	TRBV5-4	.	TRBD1	TGTGCCAGCACCACAGGGGCCGAAGAGACCCAGTACTTC	CASTTGAEETQYF
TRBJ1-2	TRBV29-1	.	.	TGCAGCGTTGGGCACACTGCTAACTATGGCTACACCTTC	CSVGHTANYGYTF
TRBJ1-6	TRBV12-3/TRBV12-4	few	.	TGTGCCAGCAGTTTCGGCGGATCGAATTCACCCCTCCACTTT	CASSFGGSNSPLHF
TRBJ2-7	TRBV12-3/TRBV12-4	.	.	TGTGCCAGCAGTTTTTTCTTACCCCACGAGCAGTACTTC	CASSFFLPHEQYF
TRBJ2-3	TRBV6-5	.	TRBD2	TGTGCCAGCAGTTCGAGGACTAGCGCAGATACGCAGTATTTT	CASSSRTSADTQYF
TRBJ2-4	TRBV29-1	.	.	TGCAGCGTTGAATCGGACGGCTACGAGCAGTACTTT	CSVESDGYEQYF
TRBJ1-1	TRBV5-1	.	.	TGCGCCAGCAACCTTTGGGGGCAGGAGAACACTGAAGCTTTCTTT	CASNLWGQENTEAFF
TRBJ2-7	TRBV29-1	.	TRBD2	TGCAGCGGCCTACTAGCGGGAAAGAGCTACGAGCAGTACTTC	CSGLLAGKSYEQYF
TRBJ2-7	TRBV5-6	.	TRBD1	TGTGCCAGCAGGGGACAGGGGGGCGAGCAGTACTTC	CASRGQGGEQYF
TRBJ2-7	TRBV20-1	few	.	TGCAGTGCTAGAGATCACCAGCGGACCTACAATGAGCAGTACTTC	CSARDHQRTYNEQYF
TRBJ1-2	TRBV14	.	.	TGTGCCAGCAGCCAAGAAGTATGGGGGGCTGGCTACACCTTC	CASSQEVWGAGYTF
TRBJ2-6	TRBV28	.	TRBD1	TGTACCAGCAGGTGGACAGGTGCTCCTTCGGAGGCCAACGTCCTGACTTTC	CTSRWTGAPSEANVLTF
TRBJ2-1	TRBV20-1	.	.	TGCAGTGCTAGAGACCCGGGCGGCAACTCCTACAATGAGCAGTTCTTC	CSARDPGGNSYNEQFF
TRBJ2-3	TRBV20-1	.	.	TGCAGTGCTTCCGGACTTGCAGATACGCAGTATTTT	CSASGLADTQYF
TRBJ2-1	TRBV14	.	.	TGTGCCAGCAGCCAAGATCTAATCCGTGCTGGCAATGAGCAGTTCTTC	CASSQDLIRAGNEQFF
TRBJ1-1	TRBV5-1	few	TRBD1	TGCGCCAGCAGCCGGGACAGGGGGCGCGAGTCTGAAGCTTTCTTT	CASSRDRGRESEAFF
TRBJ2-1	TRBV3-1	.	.	TGTGCCAGCAGCCAACGGGACACCCACAATGAGCAGTTCTTC	CASSQRDTHNEQFF
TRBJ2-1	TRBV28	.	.	TGTGCCAGCACCCTGTACAATGAGCAGTTCTTC	CASTLYNEQFF
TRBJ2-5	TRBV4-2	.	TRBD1	TGTGCCAGCAGCCAGTCCGGGACAGGGGGCGGAGAGACCCAGTACTTC	CASSQSGTGGGETQYF
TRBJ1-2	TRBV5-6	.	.	TGTGCCAGCAGCTTGGGCAGTTTTAACTATGGCTACACCTTC	CASSLGSFNYGYTF
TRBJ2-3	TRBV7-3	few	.	TGTGCCAGCAGACCGACAGGAGGCACAGATACGCAGTATTTT	CASRPTGGTDTQYF
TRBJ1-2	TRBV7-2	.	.	TGTGCCAGCAGCTTCGGGTTCGGGGATGGCTACACCTTC	CASSFGFGDGYTF
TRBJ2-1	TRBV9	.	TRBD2	TGTGCCAGCAGCGTAGAGGGACTAGCGGCCTACAATGAGCAGTTCTTC	CASSVEGLAAYNEQFF
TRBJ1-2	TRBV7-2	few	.	TGTGCCAGCAGCTTCCCCCAGGGCTATGGCTACACCTTC	CASSFPQGYGYTF
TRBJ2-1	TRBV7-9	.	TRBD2	TGTGCCAGCAGCCCCCGGACTAGCGGGGGGCCCTCCTACAATGAGCAGTTCTTC	CASSPRTSGGPSYNEQFF
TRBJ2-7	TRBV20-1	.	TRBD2	TGCAGTGCAAAACTAGCGGGAGGGCCGACCGCCGAGCAGTACTTC	CSAKLAGGPTAEQYF